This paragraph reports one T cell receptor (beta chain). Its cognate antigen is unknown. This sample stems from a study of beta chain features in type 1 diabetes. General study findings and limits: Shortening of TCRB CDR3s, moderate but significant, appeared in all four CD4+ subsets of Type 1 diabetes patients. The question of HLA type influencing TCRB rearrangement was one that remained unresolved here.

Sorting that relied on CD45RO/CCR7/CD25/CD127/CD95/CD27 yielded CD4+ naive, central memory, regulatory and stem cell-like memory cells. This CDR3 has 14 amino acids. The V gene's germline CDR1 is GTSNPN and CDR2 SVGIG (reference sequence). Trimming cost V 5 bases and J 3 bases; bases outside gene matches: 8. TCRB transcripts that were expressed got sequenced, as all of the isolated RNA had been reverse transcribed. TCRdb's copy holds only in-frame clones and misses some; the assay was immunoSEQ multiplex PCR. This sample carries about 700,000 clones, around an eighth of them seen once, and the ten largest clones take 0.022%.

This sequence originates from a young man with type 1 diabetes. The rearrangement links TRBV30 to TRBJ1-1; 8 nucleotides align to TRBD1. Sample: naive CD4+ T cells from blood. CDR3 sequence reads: CAWVRTGRDTEAFF. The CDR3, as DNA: TGTGCCTGGGTCCGGACAGGGAGGGACACTGAAGCTTTCTTT.